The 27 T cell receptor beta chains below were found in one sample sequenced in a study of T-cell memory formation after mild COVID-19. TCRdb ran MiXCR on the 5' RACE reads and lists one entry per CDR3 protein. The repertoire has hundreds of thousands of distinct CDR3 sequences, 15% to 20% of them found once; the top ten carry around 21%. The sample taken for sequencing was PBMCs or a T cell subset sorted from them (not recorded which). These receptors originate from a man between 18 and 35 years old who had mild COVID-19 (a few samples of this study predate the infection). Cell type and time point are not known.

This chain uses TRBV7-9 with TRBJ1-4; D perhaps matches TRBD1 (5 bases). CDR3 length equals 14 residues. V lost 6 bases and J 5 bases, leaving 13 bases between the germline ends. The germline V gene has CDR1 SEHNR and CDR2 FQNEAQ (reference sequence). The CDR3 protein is CASRSGTMNEKLFF. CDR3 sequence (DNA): TGTGCCAGCAGATCCGGGACGATGAATGAAAAACTGTTTTTT. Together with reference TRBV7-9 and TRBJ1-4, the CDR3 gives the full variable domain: DTGVSQNPRHKITKRGQNVTFRCDPISEHNRLYWYRQTLGQGPEFLTYFQNEAQLEKSRLLSDRFSAERPKGSFSTLEIQRTEQGDSAMYLCASRSGTMNEKLFFGSGTQLSVL.

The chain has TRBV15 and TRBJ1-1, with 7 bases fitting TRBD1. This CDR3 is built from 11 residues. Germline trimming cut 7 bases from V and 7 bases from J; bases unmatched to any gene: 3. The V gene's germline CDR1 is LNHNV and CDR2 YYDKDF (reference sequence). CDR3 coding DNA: TGTGCCACCATTCGGGACAGTGAAGCTTTCTTT. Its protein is CATIRDSEAFF. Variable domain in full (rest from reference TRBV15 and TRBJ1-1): DAMVIQNPRYQVTQFGKPVTLSCSQTLNHNVMYWYQQKSSQAPKLLFHYYDKDFNNEADTPDNFQSRRPNTSFCFLDIRSPGLGDTAMYLCATIRDSEAFFGQGTRLTVV.

The CDR3 spells CATGPSHYNEQFF. DNA of the CDR3: TGTGCCACCGGGCCGTCTCACTACAATGAGCAGTTCTTC. This rearrangement joins TRBV24-1 to TRBJ2-1; D uncertain. CDR1 KGHDR and CDR2 SFDVKD come from the germline V gene. The CDR3 is 13 residues long. The V end was cut by 9 bases, the J end by 3 bases, with 11 bases between.

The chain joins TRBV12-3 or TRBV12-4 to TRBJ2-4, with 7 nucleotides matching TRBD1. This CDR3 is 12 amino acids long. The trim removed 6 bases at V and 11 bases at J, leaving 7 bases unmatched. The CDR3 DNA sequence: TGTGCCAGCAGCCGGGACAGTACCCTTCAGTACTTC. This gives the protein CASSRDSTLQYF.

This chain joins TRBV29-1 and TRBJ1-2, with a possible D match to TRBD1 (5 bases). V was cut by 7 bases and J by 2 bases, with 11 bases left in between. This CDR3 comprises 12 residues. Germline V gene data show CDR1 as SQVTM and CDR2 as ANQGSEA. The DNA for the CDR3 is TGCAGCGCCCAAGAGGGGAACTATGGCTACACCTTC. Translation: CSAQEGNYGYTF.

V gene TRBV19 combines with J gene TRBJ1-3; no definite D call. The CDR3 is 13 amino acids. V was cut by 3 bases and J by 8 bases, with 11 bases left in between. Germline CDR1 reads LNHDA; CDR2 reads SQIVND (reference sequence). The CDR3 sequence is CASSMTSGDTIYF. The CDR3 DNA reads TGTGCCAGTAGTATGACCTCCGGGGACACCATATATTTT.

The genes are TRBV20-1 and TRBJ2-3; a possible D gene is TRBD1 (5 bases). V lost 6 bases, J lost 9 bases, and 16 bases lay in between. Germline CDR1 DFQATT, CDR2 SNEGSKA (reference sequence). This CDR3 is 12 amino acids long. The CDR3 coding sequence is TGCAGTGCAGGGGTCCTGAGGAGAACGCAGTATTTT. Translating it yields CSAGVLRRTQYF.

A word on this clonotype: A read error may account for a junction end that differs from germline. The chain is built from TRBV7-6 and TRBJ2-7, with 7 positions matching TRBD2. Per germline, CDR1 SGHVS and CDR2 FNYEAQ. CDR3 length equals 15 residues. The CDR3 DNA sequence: TGTGCCAGCACCGAAGCCCCACTAGCGTCCTACGAGAAGTACTTC. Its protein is CASTEAPLASYEKYF.

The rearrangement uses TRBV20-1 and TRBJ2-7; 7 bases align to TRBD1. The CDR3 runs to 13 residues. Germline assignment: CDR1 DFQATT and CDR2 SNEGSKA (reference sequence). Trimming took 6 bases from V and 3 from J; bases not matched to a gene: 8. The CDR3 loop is CSAEYRDSYEQYV. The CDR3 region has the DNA TGCAGTGCAGAATACCGGGACAGCTACGAGCAGTACGTC.

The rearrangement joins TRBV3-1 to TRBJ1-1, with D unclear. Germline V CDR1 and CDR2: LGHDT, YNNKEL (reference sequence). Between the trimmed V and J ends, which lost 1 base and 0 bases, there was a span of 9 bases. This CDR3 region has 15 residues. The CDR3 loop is CASSQGADMNTEAFF. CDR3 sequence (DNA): TGTGCCAGCAGCCAAGGGGCCGATATGAACACTGAAGCTTTCTTT.

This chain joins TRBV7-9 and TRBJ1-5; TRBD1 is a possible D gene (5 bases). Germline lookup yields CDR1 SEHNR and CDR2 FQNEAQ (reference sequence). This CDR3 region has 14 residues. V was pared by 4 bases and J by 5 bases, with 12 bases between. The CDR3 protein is CASSWGGVDQPQHF. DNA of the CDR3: TGTGCCAGCAGCTGGGGAGGGGTCGATCAGCCCCAGCATTTT.

CDR3 DNA sequence: TGCGCCAGCAGCCAAGTATTGGGGACACCGGTCTATGGCTACACCTTC. Translated: CASSQVLGTPVYGYTF. The chain uses TRBV4-3 and TRBJ1-2; D may be TRBD1 (6 bases). Trimming took 1 base from V and 4 from J, leaving 16 bases between them. This CDR3 contains 16 residues. Looked up from germline, CDR1 is LGHNA and CDR2 is YSLEER.

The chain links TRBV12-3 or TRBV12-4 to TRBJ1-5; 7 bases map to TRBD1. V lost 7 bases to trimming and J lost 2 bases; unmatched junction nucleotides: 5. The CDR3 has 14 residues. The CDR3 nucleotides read TGTGCCAGCACCAACACAGGGGGCAATCAGCCCCAGCATTTT. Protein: CASTNTGGNQPQHF.

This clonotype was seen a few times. CDR3 region: CASSFDRRAEAFF. In DNA, the CDR3 is TGTGCCAGCAGTTTTGACAGGAGAGCCGAAGCTTTCTTT. The rearrangement joins TRBV7-2 to TRBJ1-1, with D possibly being TRBD1 (6 bases). The CDR3 is 13 residues long. V shed 6 bases and J shed 8 bases, with 16 bases lying between them. Germline CDR1 reads SGHTA; CDR2 reads FQGNSA.

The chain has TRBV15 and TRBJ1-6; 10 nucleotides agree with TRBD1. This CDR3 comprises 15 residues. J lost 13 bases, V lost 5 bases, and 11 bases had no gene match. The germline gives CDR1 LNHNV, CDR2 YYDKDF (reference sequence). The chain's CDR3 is CATSGWGTGVFPLHF. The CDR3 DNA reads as TGTGCCACCAGCGGGTGGGGGACAGGGGTTTTTCCCCTCCACTTT.

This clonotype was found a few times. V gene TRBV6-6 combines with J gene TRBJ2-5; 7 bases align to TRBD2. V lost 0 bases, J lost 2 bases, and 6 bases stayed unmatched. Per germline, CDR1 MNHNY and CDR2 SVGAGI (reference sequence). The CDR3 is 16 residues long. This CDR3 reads CASSYSLGEGQETQYF. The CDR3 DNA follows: TGTGCCAGCAGTTACTCGTTGGGGGAGGGGCAAGAGACCCAGTACTTC.

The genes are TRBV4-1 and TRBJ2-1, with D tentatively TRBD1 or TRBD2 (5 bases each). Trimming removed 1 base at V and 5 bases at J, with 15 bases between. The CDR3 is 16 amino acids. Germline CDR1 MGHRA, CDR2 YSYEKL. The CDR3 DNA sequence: TGCGCCAGCAGCCAAGCCCCCCGGGACGTGAACAATGAGCAGTTCTTC. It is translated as CASSQAPRDVNNEQFF.

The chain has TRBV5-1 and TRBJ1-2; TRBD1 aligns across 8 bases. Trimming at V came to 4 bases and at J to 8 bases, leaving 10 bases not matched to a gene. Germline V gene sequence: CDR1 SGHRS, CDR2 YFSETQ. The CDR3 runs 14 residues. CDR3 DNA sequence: TGCGCCAGCAGCCCCGGTACAGGGGGAGTCGGCTACACCTTC. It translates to CASSPGTGGVGYTF.

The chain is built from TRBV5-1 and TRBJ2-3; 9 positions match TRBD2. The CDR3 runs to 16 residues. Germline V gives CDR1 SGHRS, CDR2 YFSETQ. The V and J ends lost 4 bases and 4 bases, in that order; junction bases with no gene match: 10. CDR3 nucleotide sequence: TGCGCCAGCAGCGCCCCGAGCGGGGGGACTTCAGATACGCAGTATTTT. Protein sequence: CASSAPSGGTSDTQYF.

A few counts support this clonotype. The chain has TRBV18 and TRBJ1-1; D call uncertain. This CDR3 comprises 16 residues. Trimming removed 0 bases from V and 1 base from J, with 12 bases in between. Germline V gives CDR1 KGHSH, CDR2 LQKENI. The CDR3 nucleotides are TGTGCCAGCTCACCACCGCCGAGACTTGGGAACACTGAAGCTTTCTTT. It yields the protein CASSPPPRLGNTEAFF.

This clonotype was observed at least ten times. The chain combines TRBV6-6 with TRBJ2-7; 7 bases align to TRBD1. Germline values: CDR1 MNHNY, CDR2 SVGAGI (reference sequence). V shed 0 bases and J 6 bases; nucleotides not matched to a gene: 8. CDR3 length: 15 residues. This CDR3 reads CASSYSATGMGEQYV. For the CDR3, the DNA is TGTGCCAGCAGTTACTCCGCGACAGGGATGGGCGAGCAGTACGTC.

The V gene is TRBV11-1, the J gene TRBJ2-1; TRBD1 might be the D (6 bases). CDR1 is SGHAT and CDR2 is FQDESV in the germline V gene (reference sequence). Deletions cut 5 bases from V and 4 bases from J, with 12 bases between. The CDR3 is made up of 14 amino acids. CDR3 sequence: CASSNRDMYNEQFF. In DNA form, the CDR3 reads TGTGCCAGCAGCAACCGGGACATGTACAATGAGCAGTTCTTC.

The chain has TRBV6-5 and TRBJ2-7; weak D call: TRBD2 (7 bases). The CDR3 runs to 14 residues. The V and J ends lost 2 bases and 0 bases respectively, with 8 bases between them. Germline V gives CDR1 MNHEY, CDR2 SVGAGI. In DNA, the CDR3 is TGTGCCAGCAGTTACCGGGGGGCCTCCTACGAGCAGTACTTC. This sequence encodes CASSYRGASYEQYF.

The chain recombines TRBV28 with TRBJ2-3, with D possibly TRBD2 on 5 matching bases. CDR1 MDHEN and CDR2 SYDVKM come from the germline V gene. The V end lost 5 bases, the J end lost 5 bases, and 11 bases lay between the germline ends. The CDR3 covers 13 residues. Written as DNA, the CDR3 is TGTGCCAGCAGTCCAAGTGGGAGAGATACGCAGTATTTT. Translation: CASSPSGRDTQYF.

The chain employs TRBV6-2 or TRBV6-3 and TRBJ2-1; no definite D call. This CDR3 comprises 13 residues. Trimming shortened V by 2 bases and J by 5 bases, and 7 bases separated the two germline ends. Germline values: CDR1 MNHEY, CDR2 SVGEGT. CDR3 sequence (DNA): TGTGCCAGCAGTTACGATGGGGACAATGAGCAGTTCTTC. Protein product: CASSYDGDNEQFF.

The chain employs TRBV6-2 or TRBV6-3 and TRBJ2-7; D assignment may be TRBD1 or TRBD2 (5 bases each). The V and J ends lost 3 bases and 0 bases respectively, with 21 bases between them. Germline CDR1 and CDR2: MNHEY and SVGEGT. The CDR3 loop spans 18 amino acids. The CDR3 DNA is TGTGCCAGCAGTTATCGGGACGAACCAACAGCCGGCTCCTACGAGCAGTACGTC. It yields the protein CASSYRDEPTAGSYEQYV.

For the CDR3, the DNA is TGTGCCAGCAGCTCAGCCGGGACAGGCACCTATGGCTACACCTTC. Protein sequence: CASSSAGTGTYGYTF. This chain uses TRBV7-2 with TRBJ1-2, with TRBD1 matching 8 bases. Germline CDR1 and CDR2: SGHTA and FQGNSA. The CDR3 consists of 15 residues. J gave up 4 bases and V 4 bases, and 8 bases lay outside the gene matches.